One and the same sample provided the 18 T cell receptor beta chains below, sequenced in a study of blood T cell repertoires in COVID-19. This table comes from immunoSEQ multiplex PCR, and its TCRdb copy is limited to in-frame clones, with some not included. Of 200,000 to 250,000 clones listed, 80% are singletons. Sequenced material: PBMCs or T cells enriched from blood (not recorded which). All receptors come from a woman aged 40 to 49 with acute COVID-19.

The V call is TRBV4-3, the J call TRBJ2-5; 15 bases agree with TRBD2. With 1 base clipped from V and 3 bases from J, the junction kept 3 bases outside the gene matches. In germline, CDR1 is LGHNA, CDR2 YSLEER. There are 17 residues in the CDR3. CDR3 sequence reads: CASSQGTSGRAEETQYF. Written as DNA, the CDR3 is TGCGCCAGCAGCCAAGGGACTAGCGGGAGGGCGGAAGAGACCCAGTACTTC.

The V gene is TRBV5-1, the J gene TRBJ2-3; 7 nucleotides agree with TRBD2. J gave up 6 bases and V 0 bases, and 7 bases lay outside the gene matches. Germline values: CDR1 SGHRS, CDR2 YFSETQ. The CDR3 runs to 15 residues. CDR3 bases: TGCGCCAGCAGCTTGGAGGCTCGGGAGGCGGATACGCAGTATTTT. Its protein is CASSLEAREADTQYF.

The chain uses TRBV7-2 and TRBJ2-5; 15 positions match TRBD2. V was pared by 2 bases and J by 4 bases, with 8 bases of the junction left unmatched. The CDR3 runs 18 residues. Germline CDR1 SGHTA, CDR2 FQGNSA. This CDR3 is CASSLQAGLAGGSETQYF. DNA for the CDR3: TGTGCCAGCAGCTTACAAGCTGGACTAGCGGGAGGGTCAGAGACCCAGTACTTC.

The genes are TRBV5-1 and TRBJ1-1; D gene unclear. Germline lookup yields CDR1 SGHRS and CDR2 YFSETQ. V was clipped by 0 bases and J by 1 base, with 7 bases between them. The CDR3 is made up of 14 amino acids. CDR3 DNA: TGCGCCAGCAGCTTGGATACGGGGAACACTGAAGCTTTCTTT. This encodes CASSLDTGNTEAFF.

This clone showed up just a few times. The gene calls are TRBV5-1 and TRBJ1-4; maybe TRBD1 (5 bases). Germline V lookup: CDR1 SGHRS, CDR2 YFSETQ. Trimming shortened V by 3 bases and J by 0 bases, and 9 bases separated the two germline ends. This CDR3 is 15 amino acids long. The CDR3 nucleotides are TGCGCCAGCAGCTCGGACATTGCAACTAATGAAAAACTGTTTTTT. It encodes CASSSDIATNEKLFF.

This rearrangement joins TRBV29-1 to TRBJ1-1; D is undetermined. The CDR3 runs to 12 residues. V was pared by 7 bases and J by 3 bases, with 12 bases between. CDR1 is SQVTM and CDR2 is ANQGSEA in the germline V gene. The CDR3 loop is CSGGGRYTEAFF. Here the CDR3 DNA reads TGCAGCGGCGGCGGCCGGTACACTGAAGCTTTCTTT.

V gene TRBV16 combines with J gene TRBJ1-1; maybe TRBD1 (5 bases). Germline V gene lookup returns CDR1 KGHSY and CDR2 FQNENV. The CDR3 length is 15 residues. The V end lost 4 bases, the J end lost 7 bases, and 19 bases lay between the germline ends. As DNA, the CDR3 is TGTGCCAGCAGCCCACCTCCGGGGGATCGGGTTGAAGCTTTCTTT. Protein sequence: CASSPPPGDRVEAFF.

This clone was detected a few times. J is TRBJ1-1 and V is TRBV5-1; tentatively, D is TRBD1 (5 bases). This CDR3 is 14 amino acids long. V lost 4 bases to trimming and J lost 3 bases, with 13 bases between them. The germline V gene encodes CDR1 SGHRS and CDR2 YFSETQ. The CDR3 nucleotides read TGCGCCAGCAGCCCCGAGCGGGGGTACACTGAAGCTTTCTTT. Residues: CASSPERGYTEAFF.

This sequence joins TRBV20-1 and TRBJ1-1, with unresolved D. Germline-derived CDR1 and CDR2 are DFQATT and SNEGSKA (reference sequence). Deletions cut 6 bases from V and 6 bases from J, with 11 bases between. This CDR3 region has 11 residues. CDR3 coding DNA: TGCAGTGCGAAGAGGCCCTCTGAAGCTTTCTTT. Translated, it gives CSAKRPSEAFF.

V and J are TRBV28 and TRBJ1-2, with D perhaps matching TRBD1 (5 bases). Between the trimmed V and J ends, which lost 3 bases and 3 bases, there was a span of 11 bases. The CDR3 totals 14 residues. CDR1 is MDHEN, CDR2 SYDVKM, per germline. The CDR3 protein is CASSLDTRDYGYTF. The CDR3 bases are TGTGCCAGCAGTTTGGACACCAGAGACTATGGCTACACCTTC.

This clone was counted between two and nine times. The chain uses TRBV3-1 (or the pseudogene TRBV3-2) and TRBJ2-3; 8 bases match TRBD2. Germline CDR1 is LGHDT and CDR2 is YNNKEL (reference sequence). This CDR3 has 17 residues. V dropped 8 bases and J dropped 0; count of bases not matched to a gene: 13. The CDR3 is CASSLSGGSFSTDTQYF. As DNA, the CDR3 is TGTGCCAGCTCCCTCAGCGGGGGAAGCTTTAGCACAGATACGCAGTATTTT.

V usage is TRBV10-1 and J usage is TRBJ2-7; 7 positions agree with TRBD1. Germline V gives CDR1 WNHNN, CDR2 SYGVQD (reference sequence). V lost 5 bases to trimming and J lost 6 bases; unmatched junction nucleotides: 19. CDR3 length: 17 residues. The CDR3 here is CASSRQGVGGLEAEQYF. CDR3 coding DNA: TGCGCCAGCAGTAGGCAGGGGGTTGGGGGTCTTGAGGCCGAGCAGTACTTC.

As to this clone: The junction does not match germline at one end; this may be a read error. The chain carries TRBV7-7 and TRBJ2-7, with D possibly TRBD2 on 6 matching bases. Germline-derived CDR1 and CDR2 are SSHAT and FNYEAQ (reference sequence). The CDR3 is 13 residues long. The CDR3: CASSQGLSSEQYF. CDR3 coding DNA: TGTGCTAGCAGCCAGGGACTGTCGAGCGAGCAGTACTTC. The full variable domain, its missing parts supplied by reference TRBV7-7 and TRBJ2-7, is GAGVSQSPRYKVTKRGQDVTLRCDPISSHATLYWYQQALGQGPEFLTYFNYEAQPDKSGLPSDRFSAERPEGSISTLTIQRTEQRDSAMYRCASSQGLSSEQYFGPGTRLTVT.

The rearrangement links TRBV28 to TRBJ2-7, with TRBD1 matching 7 bases. Germline loops: CDR1 MDHEN, CDR2 SYDVKM. The length of the CDR3 is 14 residues. V trimming: 2 bases; J trimming: 1 base; junction bases outside the gene matches: 2. The CDR3 DNA reads as TGTGCCAGCAGTTTACAACAGGGGTCCTACGAGCAGTACTTC. As protein: CASSLQQGSYEQYF.

The J gene is TRBJ1-6, the V gene TRBV6-5; TRBD1 matches at 8 bases. CDR3 length equals 15 residues. Unmatched junction bases numbered 6, after V lost 7 bases and J lost 4 bases. Germline CDR1 MNHEY, CDR2 SVGAGI. The CDR3 bases are TGTGCCAGCACCTCCGGGACAGGTTATAATTCACCCCTCCACTTT. This sequence encodes CASTSGTGYNSPLHF.

The J gene is TRBJ2-7, the V gene TRBV5-5, with TRBD1 matching over 7 bases. Per germline, CDR1 SGHKS and CDR2 YYEKEE (reference sequence). CDR3 length equals 14 residues. The J segment lost 2 bases and the V segment lost 2 bases, leaving 4 bases of the junction unmatched. Here the CDR3 reads CASSLLTGTYEQYF. Written as DNA, the CDR3 is TGTGCCAGCAGCTTATTGACAGGGACCTACGAGCAGTACTTC. Together with reference TRBV5-5 and TRBJ2-7, the CDR3 gives the full variable domain: DAGVTQSPTHLIKTRGQQVTLRCSPISGHKSVSWYQQVLGQGPQFIFQYYEKEERGRGNFPDRFSARQFPNYSSELNVNALLLGDSALYLCASSLLTGTYEQYFGPGTRLTVT.

The V call is TRBV9, the J call TRBJ1-2; 8 nucleotides match TRBD1. With 2 bases clipped from V and 8 bases from J, the junction kept 5 bases outside the gene matches. The CDR3 consists of 13 residues. The germline CDR1 and CDR2 sequences are SGDLS and YYNGEE. The CDR3 nucleotides are TGTGCCAGCAGCGTCACAGGGGGTTTGGGCTACACCTTC. Residues: CASSVTGGLGYTF.

The V gene is TRBV29-1, the J gene TRBJ2-6; D possibly corresponds to TRBD1 (5 bases). In germline, CDR1 is SQVTM, CDR2 ANQGSEA. This CDR3 region has 14 residues. Trimming cost V 8 bases and J 0 bases, with 11 bases left between them. The CDR3 nucleotides are TGCAGCATTAGGGGTTCCTCTGGGGCCAACGTCCTGACTTTC. Protein: CSIRGSSGANVLTF.